The TCR beta chain described here comes from a study of blood T cell repertoires in COVID-19. At the level of the study: Donors in the United States, Italy and Spain gave samples during acute or convalescent COVID-19. PBMCs, B-cell-depleted T cells, or T cells provided the cDNA or gDNA that made up the material.

The CDR3 sequence is 15 residues long. V dropped 2 bases and J dropped 3 bases, with 11 bases sitting between them. CDR1 MRHNA and CDR2 SNTAGT come from the germline V gene. How the authors handled the data: Researchers report that nucleated cell counts were estimated from reference gene primer amplification. The data were produced by immunoSEQ multiplex PCR, yet TCRdb's version contains in-frame clones alone and is incomplete. Clone size and the V and J calls come from that table; the DNA yielded D and trimming. The sample carries about 150,000 clones, 75% to 90% recorded once. What was sequenced was peripheral blood. The origin of this receptor is a woman aged 60-70 years with active or convalescent COVID-19. V and J are TRBV6-4 and TRBJ2-1; D remains ambiguous. CDR3 in amino acids: CASSDDSSSYNEQFF. The DNA for the CDR3 is TGTGCCAGCAGTGACGACTCCTCCAGCTACAATGAGCAGTTCTTC.